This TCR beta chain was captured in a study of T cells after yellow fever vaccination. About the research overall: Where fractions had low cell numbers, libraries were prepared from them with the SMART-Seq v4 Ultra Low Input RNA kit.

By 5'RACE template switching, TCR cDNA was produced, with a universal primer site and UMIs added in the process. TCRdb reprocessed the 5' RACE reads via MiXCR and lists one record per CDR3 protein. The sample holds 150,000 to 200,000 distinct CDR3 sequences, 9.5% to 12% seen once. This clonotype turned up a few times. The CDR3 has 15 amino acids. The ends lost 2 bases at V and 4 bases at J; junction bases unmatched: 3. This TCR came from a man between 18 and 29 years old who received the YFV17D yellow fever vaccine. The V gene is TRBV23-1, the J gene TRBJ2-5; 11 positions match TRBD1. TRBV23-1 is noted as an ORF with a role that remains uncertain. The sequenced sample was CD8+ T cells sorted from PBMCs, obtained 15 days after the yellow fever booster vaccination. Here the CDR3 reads CASSQRDRGSETQYF. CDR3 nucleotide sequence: TGCGCCAGCAGTCAACGGGACAGGGGGTCAGAGACCCAGTACTTC.